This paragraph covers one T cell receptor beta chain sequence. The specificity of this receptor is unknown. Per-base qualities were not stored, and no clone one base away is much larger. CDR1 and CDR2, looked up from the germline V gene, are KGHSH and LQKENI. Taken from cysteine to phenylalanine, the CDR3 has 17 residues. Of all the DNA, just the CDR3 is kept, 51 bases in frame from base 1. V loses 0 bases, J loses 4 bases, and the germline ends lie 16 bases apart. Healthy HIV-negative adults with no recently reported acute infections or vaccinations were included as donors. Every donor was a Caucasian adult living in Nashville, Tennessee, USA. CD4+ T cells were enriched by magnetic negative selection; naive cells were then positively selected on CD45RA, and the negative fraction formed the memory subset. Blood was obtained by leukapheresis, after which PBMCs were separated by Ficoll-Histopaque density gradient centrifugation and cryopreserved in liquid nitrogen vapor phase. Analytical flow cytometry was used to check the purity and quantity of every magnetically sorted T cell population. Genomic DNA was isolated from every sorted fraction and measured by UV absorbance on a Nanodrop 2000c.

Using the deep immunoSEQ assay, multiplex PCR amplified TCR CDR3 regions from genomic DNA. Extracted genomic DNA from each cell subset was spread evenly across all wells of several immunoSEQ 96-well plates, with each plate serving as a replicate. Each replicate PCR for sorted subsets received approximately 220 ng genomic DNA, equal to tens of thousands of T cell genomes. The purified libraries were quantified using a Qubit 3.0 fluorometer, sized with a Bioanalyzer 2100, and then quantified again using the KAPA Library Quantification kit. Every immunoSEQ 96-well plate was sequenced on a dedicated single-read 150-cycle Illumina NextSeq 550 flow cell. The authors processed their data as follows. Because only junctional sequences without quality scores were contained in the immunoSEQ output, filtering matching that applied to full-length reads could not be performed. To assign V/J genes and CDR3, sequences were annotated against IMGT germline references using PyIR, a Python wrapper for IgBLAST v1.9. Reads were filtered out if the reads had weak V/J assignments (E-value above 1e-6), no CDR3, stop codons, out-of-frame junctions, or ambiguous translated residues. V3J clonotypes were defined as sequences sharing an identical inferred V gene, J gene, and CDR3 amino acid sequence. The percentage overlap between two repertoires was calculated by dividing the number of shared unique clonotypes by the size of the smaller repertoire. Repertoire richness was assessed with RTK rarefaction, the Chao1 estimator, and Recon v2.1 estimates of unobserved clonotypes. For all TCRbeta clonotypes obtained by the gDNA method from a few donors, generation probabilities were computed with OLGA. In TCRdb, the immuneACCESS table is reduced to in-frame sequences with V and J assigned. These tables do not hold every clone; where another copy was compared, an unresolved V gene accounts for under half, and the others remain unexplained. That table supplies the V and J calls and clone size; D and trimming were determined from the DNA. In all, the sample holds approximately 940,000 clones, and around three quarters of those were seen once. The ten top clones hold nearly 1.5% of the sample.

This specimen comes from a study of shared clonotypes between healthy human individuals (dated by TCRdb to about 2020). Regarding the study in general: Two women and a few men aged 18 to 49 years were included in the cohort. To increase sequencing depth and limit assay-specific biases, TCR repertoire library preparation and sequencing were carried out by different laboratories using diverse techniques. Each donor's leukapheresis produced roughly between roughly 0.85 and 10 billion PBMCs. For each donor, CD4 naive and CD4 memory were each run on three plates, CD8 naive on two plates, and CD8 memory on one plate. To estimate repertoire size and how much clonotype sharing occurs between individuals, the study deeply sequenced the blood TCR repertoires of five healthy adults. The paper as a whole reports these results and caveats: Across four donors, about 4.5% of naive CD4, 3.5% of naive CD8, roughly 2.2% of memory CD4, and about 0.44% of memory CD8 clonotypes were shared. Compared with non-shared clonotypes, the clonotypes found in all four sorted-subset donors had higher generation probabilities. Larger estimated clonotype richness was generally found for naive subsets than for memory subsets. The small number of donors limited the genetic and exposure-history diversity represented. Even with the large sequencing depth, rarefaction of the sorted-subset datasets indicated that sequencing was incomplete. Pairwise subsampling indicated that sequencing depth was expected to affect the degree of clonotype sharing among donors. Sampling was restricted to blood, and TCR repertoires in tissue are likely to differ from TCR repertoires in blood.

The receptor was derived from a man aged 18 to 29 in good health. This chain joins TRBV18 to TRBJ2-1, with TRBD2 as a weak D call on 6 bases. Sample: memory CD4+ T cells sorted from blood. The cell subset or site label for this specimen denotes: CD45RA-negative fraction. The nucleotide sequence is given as TGTGCCAGCTCACCACCCGTTCGGGGCCGGGAGTACAATGAGCAGTTCTTC. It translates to CASSPPVRGREYNEQFF. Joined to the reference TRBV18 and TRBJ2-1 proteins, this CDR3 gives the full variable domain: NAGVMQNPRHLVRRRGQEARLRCSPMKGHSHVYWYRQLPEEGLKFMVYLQKENIIDESGMPKERFSAEFPKEGPSILRIQQVVRGDSAAYFCASSPPVRGREYNEQFFGPGTRLTVL.